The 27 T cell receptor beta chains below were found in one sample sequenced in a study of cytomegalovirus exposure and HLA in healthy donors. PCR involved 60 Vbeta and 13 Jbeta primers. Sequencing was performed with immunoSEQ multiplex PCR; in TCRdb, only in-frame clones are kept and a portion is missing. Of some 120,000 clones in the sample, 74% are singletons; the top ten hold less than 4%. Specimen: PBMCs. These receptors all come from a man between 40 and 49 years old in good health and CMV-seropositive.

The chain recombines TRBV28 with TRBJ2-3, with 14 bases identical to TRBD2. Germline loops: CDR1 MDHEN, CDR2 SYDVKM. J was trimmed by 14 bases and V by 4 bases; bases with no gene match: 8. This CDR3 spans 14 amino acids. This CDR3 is CASSSTGTSGRGYF. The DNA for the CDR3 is TGTGCCAGCAGTTCGACGGGGACTAGCGGGAGAGGGTATTTT.

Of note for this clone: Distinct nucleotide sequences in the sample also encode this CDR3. The CDR3, as DNA: TGTGCCAGCAGCCTACGGGACAGGGGGCAAGAAAAACTGTTTTTT. This codes for CASSLRDRGQEKLFF. The rearrangement links TRBV27 to TRBJ1-4, with TRBD1 matching 12 bases. CDR3 size: 15 residues. Germline CDR1 reads MNHEY; CDR2 reads SMNVEV (reference sequence). The ends lost 6 bases at V and 8 bases at J; junction bases unmatched: 7.

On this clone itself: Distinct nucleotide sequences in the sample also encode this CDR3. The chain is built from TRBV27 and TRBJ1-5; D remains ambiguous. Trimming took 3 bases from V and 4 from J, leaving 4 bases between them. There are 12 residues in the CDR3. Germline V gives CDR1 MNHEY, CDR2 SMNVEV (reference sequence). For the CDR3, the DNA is TGTGCCAGCAGTTTTCTGAATCAGCCCCAGCATTTT. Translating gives CASSFLNQPQHF.

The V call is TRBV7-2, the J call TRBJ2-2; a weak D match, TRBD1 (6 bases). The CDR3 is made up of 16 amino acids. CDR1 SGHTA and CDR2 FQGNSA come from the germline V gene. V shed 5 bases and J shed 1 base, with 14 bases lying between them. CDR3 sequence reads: CASSRTGTKNTGELFF. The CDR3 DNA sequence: TGTGCCAGCAGCCGTACCGGGACAAAGAACACCGGGGAGCTGTTTTTT.

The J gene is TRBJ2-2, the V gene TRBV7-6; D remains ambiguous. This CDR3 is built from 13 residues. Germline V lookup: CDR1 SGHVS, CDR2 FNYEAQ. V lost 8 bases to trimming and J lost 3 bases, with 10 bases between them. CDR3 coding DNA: TGTGCCAGCGGCACCACCTACACCGGGGAGCTGTTTTTT. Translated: CASGTTYTGELFF.

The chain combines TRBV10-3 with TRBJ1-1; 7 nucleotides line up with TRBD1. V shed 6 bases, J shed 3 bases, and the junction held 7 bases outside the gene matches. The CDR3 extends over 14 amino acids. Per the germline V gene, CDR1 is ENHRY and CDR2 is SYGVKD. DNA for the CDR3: TGTGCCATCAGCCTGACAGGGTGGGACACTGAAGCTTTCTTT. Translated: CAISLTGWDTEAFF.

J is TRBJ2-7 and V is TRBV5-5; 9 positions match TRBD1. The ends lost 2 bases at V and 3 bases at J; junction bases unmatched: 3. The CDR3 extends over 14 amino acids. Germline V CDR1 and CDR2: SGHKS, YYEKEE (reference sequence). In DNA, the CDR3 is TGTGCCAGCAGCTTCCGGGACAGGGTCTACGAGCAGTACTTC. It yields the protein CASSFRDRVYEQYF.

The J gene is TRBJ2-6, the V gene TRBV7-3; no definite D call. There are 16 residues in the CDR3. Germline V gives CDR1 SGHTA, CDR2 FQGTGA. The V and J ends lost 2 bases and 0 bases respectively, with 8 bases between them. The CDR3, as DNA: TGTGCCAGCAGCTTAGACGCGGTCTCTGGGGCCAACGTCCTGACTTTC. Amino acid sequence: CASSLDAVSGANVLTF.

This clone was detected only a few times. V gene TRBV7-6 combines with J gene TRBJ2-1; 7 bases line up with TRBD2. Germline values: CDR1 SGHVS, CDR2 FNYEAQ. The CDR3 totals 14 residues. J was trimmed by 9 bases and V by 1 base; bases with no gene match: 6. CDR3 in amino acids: CASSLGGLVGEQFF. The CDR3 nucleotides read TGTGCCAGCAGCTTAGGCGGACTAGTTGGTGAGCAGTTCTTC.

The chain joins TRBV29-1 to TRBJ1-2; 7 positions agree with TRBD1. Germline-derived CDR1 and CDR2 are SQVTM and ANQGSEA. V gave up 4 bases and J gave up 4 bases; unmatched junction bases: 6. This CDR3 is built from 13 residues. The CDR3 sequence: CSVALDRTYGYTF. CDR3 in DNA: TGCAGCGTTGCCCTGGACAGGACCTATGGCTACACCTTC.

CDR3 DNA sequence: TGTGCCAGTAGTGCCAGGGGTCCCACCGGGGAGCTGTTTTTT. Protein product: CASSARGPTGELFF. The rearrangement uses TRBV19 and TRBJ2-2, with D perhaps TRBD1 (6 bases). Looked up from germline, CDR1 is LNHDA and CDR2 is SQIVND (reference sequence). Trimming stripped 5 bases from V and 4 bases from J, with 11 bases between. The CDR3 is 14 residues long.

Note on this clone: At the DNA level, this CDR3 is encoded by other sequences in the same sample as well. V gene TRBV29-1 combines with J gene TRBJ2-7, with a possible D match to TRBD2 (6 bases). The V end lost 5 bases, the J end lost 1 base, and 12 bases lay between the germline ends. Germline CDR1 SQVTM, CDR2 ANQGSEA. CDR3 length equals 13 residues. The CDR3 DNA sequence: TGCAGCGTTCGCCCCGGGGGATCCTACGAGCAGTACTTC. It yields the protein CSVRPGGSYEQYF.

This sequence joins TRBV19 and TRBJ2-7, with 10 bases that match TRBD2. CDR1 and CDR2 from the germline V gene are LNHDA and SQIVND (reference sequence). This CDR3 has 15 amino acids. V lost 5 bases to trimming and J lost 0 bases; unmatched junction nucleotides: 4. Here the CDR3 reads CASSFGTSVSYEQYF. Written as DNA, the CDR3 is TGTGCCAGTAGTTTCGGGACTAGCGTCTCCTACGAGCAGTACTTC.

CDR3 loop: CASRSPRFRDRGGYTF. The CDR3 bases are TGTGCAAGTCGCTCCCCGCGCTTCCGGGACAGGGGAGGCTACACCTTC. The chain uses TRBV12-2 and TRBJ1-2; TRBD1 is the table's D call and was not checked against the DNA. TRBV12-2 is a listed pseudogene. This CDR3 is 16 amino acids long.

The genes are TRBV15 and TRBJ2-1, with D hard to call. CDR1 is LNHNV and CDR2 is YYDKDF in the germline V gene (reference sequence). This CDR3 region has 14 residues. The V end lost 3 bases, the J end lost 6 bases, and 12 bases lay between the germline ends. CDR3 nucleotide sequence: TGTGCCACCAGCAGTGGGCAATTTATCAATGAGCAGTTCTTC. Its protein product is CATSSGQFINEQFF.

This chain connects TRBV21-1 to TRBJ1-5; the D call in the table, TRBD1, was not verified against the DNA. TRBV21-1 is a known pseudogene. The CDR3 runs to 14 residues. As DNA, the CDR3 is TGTGCCAGCAGCAATAGTAGGGGTGCTCAGCCCCAGCATTTT. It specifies CASSNSRGAQPQHF.

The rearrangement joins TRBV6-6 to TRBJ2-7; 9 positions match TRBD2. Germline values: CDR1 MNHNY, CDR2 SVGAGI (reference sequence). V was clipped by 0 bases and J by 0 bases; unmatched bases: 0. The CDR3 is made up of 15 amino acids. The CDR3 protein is CASSYSTSGSYEQYF. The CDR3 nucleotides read TGTGCCAGCAGTTACTCGACTAGCGGCTCCTACGAGCAGTACTTC.

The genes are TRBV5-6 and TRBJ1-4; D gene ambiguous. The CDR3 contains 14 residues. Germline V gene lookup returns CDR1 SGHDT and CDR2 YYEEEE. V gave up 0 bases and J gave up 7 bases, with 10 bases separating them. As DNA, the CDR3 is TGTGCCAGCAGCTTGGTATCGGGTGGTGAAAAACTGTTTTTT. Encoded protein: CASSLVSGGEKLFF. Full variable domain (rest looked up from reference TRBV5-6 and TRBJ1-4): DAGVTQSPTHLIKTRGQQVTLRCSPKSGHDTVSWYQQALGQGPQFIFQYYEEEERQRGNFPDRFSGHQFPNYSSELNVNALLLGDSALYLCASSLVSGGEKLFFGSGTQLSVL.

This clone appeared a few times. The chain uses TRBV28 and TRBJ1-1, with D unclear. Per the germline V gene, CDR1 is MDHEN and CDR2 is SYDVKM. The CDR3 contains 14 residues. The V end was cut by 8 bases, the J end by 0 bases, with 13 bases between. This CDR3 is CASVSPGMNTEAFF. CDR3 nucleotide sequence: TGTGCCAGCGTCTCGCCCGGTATGAACACTGAAGCTTTCTTT. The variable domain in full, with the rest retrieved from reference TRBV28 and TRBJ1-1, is DVKVTQSSRYLVKRTGEKVFLECVQDMDHENMFWYRQDPGLGLRLIYFSYDVKMKEKGDIPEGYSVSREKKERFSLILESASTNQTSMYLCASVSPGMNTEAFFGQGTRLTVV.

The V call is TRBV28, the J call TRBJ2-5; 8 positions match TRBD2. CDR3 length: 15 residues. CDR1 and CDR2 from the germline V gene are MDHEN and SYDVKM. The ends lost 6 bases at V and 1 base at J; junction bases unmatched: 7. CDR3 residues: CASSLSGGAQETQYF. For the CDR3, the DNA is TGTGCCAGCAGCCTCTCGGGGGGGGCCCAAGAGACCCAGTACTTC.

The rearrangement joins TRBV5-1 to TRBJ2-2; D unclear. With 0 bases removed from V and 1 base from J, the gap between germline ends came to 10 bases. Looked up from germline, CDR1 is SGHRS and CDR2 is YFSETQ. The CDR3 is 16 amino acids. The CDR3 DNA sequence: TGCGCCAGCAGCTTGGTGGGCCCCGGGAACACCGGGGAGCTGTTTTTT. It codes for CASSLVGPGNTGELFF.

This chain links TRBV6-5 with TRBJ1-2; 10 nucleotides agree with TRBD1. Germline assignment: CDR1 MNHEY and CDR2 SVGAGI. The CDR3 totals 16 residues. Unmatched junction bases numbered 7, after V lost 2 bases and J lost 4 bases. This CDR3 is CASSYATGGVGYGYTF. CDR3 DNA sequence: TGTGCCAGCAGTTACGCGACAGGGGGCGTCGGCTATGGCTACACCTTC.

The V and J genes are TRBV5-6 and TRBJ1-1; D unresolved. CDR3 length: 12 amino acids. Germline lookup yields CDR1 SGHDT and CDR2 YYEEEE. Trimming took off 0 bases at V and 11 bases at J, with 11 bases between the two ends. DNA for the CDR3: TGTGCCAGCAGCTTGGCGCAATACGGGGCTTTCTTT. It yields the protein CASSLAQYGAFF.

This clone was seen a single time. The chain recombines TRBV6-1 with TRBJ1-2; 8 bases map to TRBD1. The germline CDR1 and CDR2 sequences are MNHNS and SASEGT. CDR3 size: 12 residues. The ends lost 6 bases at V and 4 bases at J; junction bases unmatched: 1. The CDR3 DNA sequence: TGTGCCAGCAGGGACAGGGCCTATGGCTACACCTTC. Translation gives CASRDRAYGYTF.

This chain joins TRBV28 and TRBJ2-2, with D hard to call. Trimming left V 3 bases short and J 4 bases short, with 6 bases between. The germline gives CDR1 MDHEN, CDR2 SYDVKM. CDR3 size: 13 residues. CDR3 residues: CASSFPGTGELFF. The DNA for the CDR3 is TGTGCCAGCAGTTTCCCGGGCACCGGGGAGCTGTTTTTT.

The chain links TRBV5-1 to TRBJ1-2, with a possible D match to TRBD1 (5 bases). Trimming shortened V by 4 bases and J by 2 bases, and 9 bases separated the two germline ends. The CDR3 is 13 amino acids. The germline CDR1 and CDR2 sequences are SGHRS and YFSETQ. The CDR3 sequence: CASSEAGNYGYTF. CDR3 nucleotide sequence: TGCGCCAGCAGCGAGGCAGGGAACTATGGCTACACCTTC.

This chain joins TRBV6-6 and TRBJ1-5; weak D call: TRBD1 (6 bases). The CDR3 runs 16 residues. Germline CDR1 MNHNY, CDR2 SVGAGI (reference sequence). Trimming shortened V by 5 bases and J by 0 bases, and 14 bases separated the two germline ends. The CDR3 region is CASSPLTGYSNQPQHF. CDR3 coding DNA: TGTGCCAGCAGTCCCCTGACAGGTTATAGCAATCAGCCCCAGCATTTT.